One and the same sample provided the 20 T cell receptor delta chains below, sequenced in a study of gamma-delta chains in newborns, infants, children. TCRdb re-called the reads using CATT. The sample carries around 6,500 delta-chain clones, less than 0.75% recorded once. Sequencing was performed on blood. The receptor set was obtained from a child who was a newborn, infant or young child, either healthy, febrile or measles-vaccinated (not recorded which).

For this clone: This DNA's translation and the protein TCRdb lists, from a much larger clone, do not match at residue 5, likely due to a read error; the protein shown is translated from the DNA. The rearrangement joins TRDV2 to TRDJ3; weak D call: TRDD3 (5 bases). The CDR3 length is 16 residues. Germline values: CDR1 GEAIGNYY, CDR2 EKD. The chain's CDR3 is CACDAVGSWDTRQMFF. CDR3 nucleotides: TGTGCCTGTGACGCGGTTGGCTCCTGGGACACCCGACAGATGTTTTTT.

This clone was seen more than once but under ten times. With a much larger clone just one base away, this may be a read error. Additional DNA sequences in this sample encode the identical CDR3. The chain joins TRDV2 to TRDJ3; 8 bases are shared with TRDD3. Unmatched junction bases numbered 10, after V lost 0 bases and J lost 1 base. The CDR3 sequence is 20 residues long. Germline V gene sequence: CDR1 GEAIGNYY, CDR2 EKD. DNA of the CDR3: TGTGCCTGTGACACCGTAAAGGGATACGGTAGTTCCTGGGACACCCGACAGATGTTTTTC. Translation gives CACDTVKGYGSSWDTRQMFF.

This clone was counted a few times. A far larger clone is one base from this, pointing to a likely read error. This rearrangement joins TRDV2 to TRDJ3, with TRDD3 matching over 9 bases. The length of the CDR3 is 17 residues. The ends lost 0 bases at V and 6 bases at J; junction bases unmatched: 5. Germline-derived CDR1 and CDR2 are GEAIGNYY and EKD. CDR3 DNA sequence: TGTGCCTGTGACACCGCGGGGGATACCTTGGACACCCGACAGATGTTTTTC. Its translation is CACDTAGDTLDTRQMFF.

This clone was recorded a few times. A much more abundant neighbour one base away suggests this may be a read error. The sample carries other DNA sequences with the same CDR3. The DNA of the CDR3 is TGTGCCTGTGATATACTGGGGGATGTTGGTGGCTCTTGGGACACCCGACAGATGTTTTTC. Its protein product is CACDILGDVGGSWDTRQMFF. This rearrangement joins TRDV2 to TRDJ3, with 10 bases aligning to TRDD3. Trimming removed 4 bases from V and 4 bases from J; junction bases left unmatched: 15. The germline V gene encodes CDR1 GEAIGNYY and CDR2 EKD. The CDR3 totals 20 residues.

The sample holds many counts of this clone. A junction end diverges from the germline sequence, so it may reflect a read error. This chain's CDR3 is CACDTGGSLTAHLFF. In DNA, the CDR3 is TGTGCCTGTGACACTGGGGGATCTTTGACAGCACACCTCTTCTTT. V is TRDV2 and J is TRDJ2; 8 bases map to TRDD3. There are 15 residues in the CDR3. Germline-derived CDR1 and CDR2 are GEAIGNYY and EKD.

This clone counts as medium-sized (0.01 to 0.1%). The rearrangement links TRDV2 to TRDJ3, with a tentative D call TRDD3 (6 bases). CDR1 is GEAIGNYY and CDR2 is EKD in the germline V gene. Trimming pared 2 bases from V and 0 bases from J, leaving 10 bases between. The CDR3 runs 17 residues. The CDR3 DNA reads as TGTGCCTGTGACAATACTGGGAGCTCCTGGGACACCCGACAGATGTTTTTC. Its protein product is CACDNTGSSWDTRQMFF.

A remark on this clone: TCRdb's entry gives the protein of a much larger clone, which mismatches this DNA's translation at residue 5, likely from a read error; the protein reported here is translated from the DNA. The chain uses TRDV2 and TRDJ3; 11 bases line up with TRDD3. This CDR3 spans 20 amino acids. CDR1 and CDR2 (germline): GEAIGNYY, EKD. V dropped 2 bases and J dropped 0; count of bases not matched to a gene: 8. The CDR3 sequence is CACDIVWGIRSSWDTRQMFF. CDR3 nucleotide sequence: TGTGCCTGTGACATCGTTTGGGGGATACGTAGCTCCTGGGACACCCGACAGATGTTTTTC.

This clone came up a few times. Being one base from a much bigger clone, this may be a read error. CDR3 loop: CACDPLREAALTAQLFF. Written as DNA, the CDR3 is TGTGCCTGTGACCCCCTGAGGGAAGCAGCTTTGACAGCACAACTCTTCTTT. The chain is built from TRDV2 and TRDJ2, with unresolved D. V was cut by 3 bases and J by 0 bases, with 16 bases left in between. CDR1 is GEAIGNYY, CDR2 EKD, per germline. This CDR3 comprises 17 residues.

This clone turned up a few times. A far larger clone is just one base off, so this is likely a read error. Other DNA sequences in this specimen translate into the identical CDR3. This chain links TRDV2 with TRDJ1, with TRDD3 matching over 11 bases. The CDR3 runs 14 residues. Looked up from germline, CDR1 is GEAIGNYY and CDR2 is EKD. CDR3 in amino acids: CACDTWGIPDKLIF. The CDR3 coding sequence is TGTGCCTGCGACACCTGGGGGATACCCGATAAACTCATCTTT.

This clone is judged medium-sized (0.01 to 0.1%). This specimen includes other DNA sequences encoding the same CDR3. The chain uses TRDV2 and TRDJ3; 8 nucleotides align to TRDD3. Per germline, CDR1 GEAIGNYY and CDR2 EKD. The CDR3 consists of 19 residues. Germline trimming cut 3 bases from V and 0 bases from J; bases unmatched to any gene: 9. CDR3 in amino acids: CACDASFGGSSWDTRQMFF. Here the CDR3 DNA reads TGTGCCTGTGACGCGTCATTTGGGGGATCCTCCTGGGACACCCGACAGATGTTTTTC.

This clone turned up a few times. This sequence is one base from a far larger clone and is likely a read error. This chain uses TRDV2 with TRDJ1, with 10 bases aligning to TRDD3. CDR3 length: 15 residues. Germline CDR1 and CDR2: GEAIGNYY and EKD. The CDR3 DNA reads TGTGCCTGTGACGTACTGGGGGATTTCACCGATAACCTCATCTTT. It codes for CACDVLGDFTDNLIF.

This clone was found a few times. Given a much more abundant clone one base away, this may be a read error. The rearrangement joins TRDV2 to TRDJ3; D possibly corresponds to TRDD3 (6 bases). The CDR3 spans 17 residues. Trimming pared 3 bases from V and 2 bases from J, leaving 13 bases between. Germline lookup yields CDR1 GEAIGNYY and CDR2 EKD. CDR3 region: CACDCTGSPWDTRQMFF. CDR3 DNA sequence: TGTGCCTGTGACTGTACTGGGAGCCCCTGGGACACCCGACAGATGTTTTTC.

This clone occurred a few times. With a far larger clone one base away, a read error is the likely cause. Other DNA sequences within the sample encode an identical CDR3. The chain couples TRDV2 to TRDJ3, with 8 bases identical to TRDD3. The CDR3 runs to 17 residues. Germline loops: CDR1 GEAIGNYY, CDR2 EKD. The CDR3 nucleotides read TGTGCCTGTGACAGTACTGGGGGCTCCTGGGGCACCCGACAGATGTTTTTC. The encoded protein is CACDSTGGSWGTRQMFF.

This clone occurred a few times. The mismatch at residue 8 between this DNA's translation and the TCRdb protein of a much larger clone likely reflects a read error; the protein shown is translated from the DNA. This sequence joins TRDV2 and TRDJ3, with D possibly being TRDD3 (5 bases). Per germline, CDR1 GEAIGNYY and CDR2 EKD. The CDR3 is made up of 20 amino acids. V was shortened by 0 bases and J by 0 bases, with 17 bases between the two germline ends. The CDR3 DNA reads as TGTGCCTGTGACACCGTGACTAGGGGACCCAGCTCCTGGGACACCCGACAGATGTTTTTC. Protein sequence: CACDTVTRGPSSWDTRQMFF.

Comments on this clone: TCRdb assigns this DNA the protein of a much larger clone, which departs from its translation at residue 9; this likely reflects a read error, and the protein shown comes from translating the DNA. The V call is TRDV2, the J call TRDJ3; TRDD3 might be the D (6 bases). V lost 1 base and J 5 bases, leaving 17 bases between the germline ends. CDR1 GEAIGNYY and CDR2 EKD come from the germline V gene. The CDR3 length is 18 residues. The CDR3 DNA reads as TGTGCCTGTGACACTGCATGGGGGGTAAGTGGGGACACCCGACAGATGTTTTTC. This gives the protein CACDTAWGVSGDTRQMFF.

Regarding this clone: This probably arose from a read error, given a far larger clone one base away. This sample includes further DNA sequences coding for the same CDR3. This chain uses TRDV2 with TRDJ3; TRDD3 aligns across 9 bases. From germline, CDR1 is GEAIGNYY and CDR2 EKD. This CDR3 is built from 19 residues. The CDR3 reads CACDTWGISPSWDTRQMFF. The DNA of the CDR3 is TGTGCCTGCGACACGTGGGGGATATCCCCCTCCTGGGACACCCGACAGATGTTTTTC.

Remarks on this clone: TCRdb shows a much larger clone's protein in place of this DNA's translation, and the two differ at residue 5, likely through a read error; the protein shown is translated from the DNA. The genes are TRDV2 and TRDJ3; 11 bases map to TRDD3. The J segment lost 2 bases and the V segment lost 3 bases, leaving 5 bases of the junction unmatched. CDR3 length: 18 residues. Germline V gives CDR1 GEAIGNYY, CDR2 EKD. This CDR3 is CACDSVLGDTWDTRQMFF. As DNA, the CDR3 is TGTGCCTGTGACTCTGTACTGGGGGATACCTGGGACACCCGACAGATGTTTTTC.

Relative to its sample, this clone is medium-sized (0.01 to 0.1%). This may come from a read error, since a much larger clone is one base off. Distinct nucleotide sequences in the sample also encode this CDR3. This chain joins TRDV2 and TRDJ3; the match to TRDD3 covers 10 bases. Germline V gene lookup returns CDR1 GEAIGNYY and CDR2 EKD. The CDR3 is made up of 18 amino acids. V was clipped by 0 bases and J by 1 base; unmatched bases: 2. The CDR3 DNA sequence: TGTGCCTGTGACACCATACTGGGGGATTCCTGGGACACCCGACAGATGTTTTTC. Protein: CACDTILGDSWDTRQMFF.

This clone was seen a handful of times. This sequence may be a read error, since a much larger clone differs from it by one base. The rearrangement joins TRDV2 to TRDJ3; 9 nucleotides align to TRDD3. The CDR3 spans 18 residues. From germline, CDR1 is GEAIGNYY and CDR2 EKD. DNA for the CDR3: TGTGCCCGTGACACTGCATGGGGGATAAGTGGGGACACCCGACAGATGTTTTTC. Its translation is CARDTAWGISGDTRQMFF.

Details on this clone: A far larger clone lies a single base away; this is likely a read error. The chain has TRDV2 and TRDJ2, with 10 bases matching TRDD3. This CDR3 comprises 17 residues. Germline V gene sequence: CDR1 GEAIGNYY, CDR2 EKD. V shed 3 bases, J shed 6 bases, and the junction held 12 bases outside the gene matches. CDR3 sequence: CACDAVGSTGGSAQLFF. As DNA, the CDR3 is TGTGCCTGTGACGCCGTAGGGAGTACTGGGGGATCAGCACAACTCTTCTTT.